The 32 T cell receptor beta chains below come from one sample, sequenced in a study of T cell repertoires in cytomegalovirus infection (dated 2019 in TCRdb). The instrument was an Illumina HiSeq 1500. In-frame beta chains were kept once TCRdb had trimmed the public reads at Q25 with fastp and called clones with MiXCR. Rows matching on CDR3 protein sequence are summarized as one entry with the most common DNA and genes. The sample profile shows around 630,000 distinct CDR3 sequences; about 24% of them were found once. The ten largest clones capture 8% of the sample. Sequenced input: CD8+ T cells from PBMCs. The receptors derive from a human donor in good health (CMV status not recorded). Some clones in this sample may be carry-over from other donors' samples.

J is TRBJ1-1 and V is TRBV19, with D maybe TRBD1 (5 bases). In germline, CDR1 is LNHDA, CDR2 SQIVND (reference sequence). This CDR3 has 14 residues. Deletions cut 1 base from V and 1 base from J, with 7 bases between. CDR3 amino acids: CASSIGDANTEAFF. DNA of the CDR3: TGTGCCAGTAGTATAGGGGACGCGAACACTGAAGCTTTCTTT. The full variable domain, rest sourced from reference TRBV19 and TRBJ1-1, is DGGITQSPKYLFRKEGQNVTLSCEQNLNHDAMYWYRQDPGQGLRLIYYSQIVNDFQKGDIAEGYSVSREKKESFPLTVTSAQKNPTAFYLCASSIGDANTEAFFGQGTRLTVV.

Many counts were recorded for this clonotype. This chain uses TRBV12-3 or TRBV12-4 with TRBJ2-1, with D perhaps being TRBD1 or TRBD2 (5 bases each). The CDR3 is 16 amino acids. V lost 5 bases and J 0 bases, leaving 14 bases between the germline ends. In nucleotides, the CDR3 is TGTGCCAGCAGTCTTCCGGGGCAGAGCTCCTACAATGAGCAGTTCTTC. It codes for CASSLPGQSSYNEQFF.

The V and J genes are TRBV20-1 and TRBJ1-2, with no clear D. Trimming took off 5 bases at V and 0 bases at J, with 22 bases between the two ends. The CDR3 sequence is 17 residues long. Germline lookup yields CDR1 DFQATT and CDR2 SNEGSKA (reference sequence). The CDR3 protein is CSARSIDTPLANYGYTF. In DNA, the CDR3 is TGCAGTGCTCGTTCCATCGACACTCCTTTAGCTAACTATGGCTACACCTTC.

With respect to this clonotype: The junction departs from germline at one end; a sequencing error may be responsible. The genes are TRBV7-6 and TRBJ1-2; no clear D. There are 14 residues in the CDR3. Germline V gene lookup returns CDR1 SGHVS and CDR2 FNYEAQ. The CDR3 nucleotides are TGTGTCAGCAGCTTAGAGGGCCCCTCCTATGGCTACACCTTC. Translating it yields CVSSLEGPSYGYTF. Full variable domain (missing parts from reference TRBV7-6 and TRBJ1-2): GAGVSQSPRYKVTKRGQDVALRCDPISGHVSLYWYRQALGQGPEFLTYFNYEAQQDKSGLPNDRFSAERPEGSISTLTIQRTEQRDSAMYRCVSSLEGPSYGYTFGSGTRLTVV.

The rearrangement joins TRBV20-1 to TRBJ1-1, with D uncertain. Trimming pared 3 bases from V and 6 bases from J, leaving 14 bases between. Germline CDR1 is DFQATT and CDR2 is SNEGSKA (reference sequence). The CDR3 has 13 residues. The CDR3 DNA follows: TGCAGTGCTAGGGACCTGGGGTTCGCTGAAGCTTTCTTT. Translated, it gives CSARDLGFAEAFF.

This clonotype showed up just a few times. The chain combines TRBV6-2 or TRBV6-3 with TRBJ1-5; D is uncertain. V was cut by 7 bases and J by 4 bases, with 11 bases left in between. The CDR3 extends over 13 amino acids. CDR1 is MNHEY, CDR2 SVGEGT, per germline. In nucleotides, the CDR3 is TGTGCCAGCACTCGGTTTCAGAATCAGCCCCAGCATTTT. Protein sequence: CASTRFQNQPQHF.

This sequence joins TRBV13 and TRBJ1-6; D is undetermined. CDR1 and CDR2 from the germline V gene are PRHDT and FYEKMQ (reference sequence). The V gene lost 0 bases and the J gene lost 8 bases, with 8 bases spanning the gap. This CDR3 spans 14 amino acids. The CDR3 is CASSLGSSDSPLHF. The CDR3 DNA follows: TGTGCCAGCAGCTTAGGTTCCAGTGATTCACCCCTCCACTTT. Full variable domain (missing parts from reference TRBV13 and TRBJ1-6): AAGVIQSPRHLIKEKRETATLKCYPIPRHDTVYWYQQGPGQDPQFLISFYEKMQSDKGSIPDRFSAQQFSDYHSELNMSSLELGDSALYFCASSLGSSDSPLHFGNGTRLTVT.

With respect to this clonotype: With a much larger clone just one base away, this may be a read error. The gene calls are TRBV20-1 and TRBJ2-1, with TRBD2 matching 11 bases. The CDR3 contains 17 residues. CDR1 and CDR2 from the germline V gene are DFQATT and SNEGSKA (reference sequence). This CDR3 is CSAGDKLAGASYNEQFF. The CDR3, as DNA: TGCAGTGCTGGAGATAAACTAGCGGGGGCCTCTTACAATGAGCAGTTCTTC.

This clonotype was seen more than once but under ten times. Here the CDR3 reads CASSTRAFHLKLFF. The DNA for the CDR3 is TGTGCCAGCAGTACCCGGGCCTTCCACTTAAAACTGTTTTTT. The chain has TRBV28 and TRBJ1-4; no reliable D call. The germline V and J ends were trimmed by 5 bases and 10 bases, with 17 bases remaining between them. Germline CDR1 MDHEN, CDR2 SYDVKM. The CDR3 runs 14 residues.

This clonotype was seen a handful of times. The chain employs TRBV10-3 and TRBJ2-2, with a possible D match to TRBD1 (5 bases). Germline V gene sequence: CDR1 ENHRY, CDR2 SYGVKD. This CDR3 is built from 11 residues. Deletions cut 8 bases from V and 7 bases from J, with 8 bases between. CDR3 bases: TGTGCCATCTTAGGGGACGGGGAGCTGTTTTTT. Encoded protein: CAILGDGELFF.

This clonotype was seen many times. The V and J genes are TRBV7-8 and TRBJ1-5; D is unclear. Trimming took off 2 bases at V and 0 bases at J, with 8 bases between the two ends. Germline CDR1 SGHVS, CDR2 FQNEAQ. This CDR3 contains 15 residues. The CDR3 bases are TGTGCCAGCAGCTTACACGGAGATAGCAATCAGCCCCAGCATTTT. It yields the protein CASSLHGDSNQPQHF.

The chain uses TRBV9 and TRBJ2-3; D uncertain. The CDR3 covers 15 residues. V was clipped by 3 bases and J by 0 bases, with 11 bases between them. Germline V gives CDR1 SGDLS, CDR2 YYNGEE. As DNA, the CDR3 is TGTGCCAGCAGCGAGTTGGGGTTTAGCACAGATACGCAGTATTTT. Protein: CASSELGFSTDTQYF.

This clonotype was detected a few times. CDR3 in amino acids: CATSDFGLAGPAKNIQYF. In nucleotides, the CDR3 is TGTGCCACCAGTGATTTTGGACTAGCGGGACCAGCCAAAAACATTCAGTACTTC. The chain couples TRBV24-1 to TRBJ2-4; 12 bases map to TRBD2. Looked up from germline, CDR1 is KGHDR and CDR2 is SFDVKD. The CDR3 covers 18 residues. J lost 0 bases, V lost 1 base, and 3 bases had no gene match.

This clonotype showed up just a few times. The J gene is TRBJ2-6, the V gene TRBV10-3; D is undetermined. V was clipped by 2 bases and J by 0 bases, with 14 bases between them. The CDR3 extends over 18 amino acids. In germline, CDR1 is ENHRY, CDR2 SYGVKD. The CDR3 reads CAISETDQRISGANVLTF. For the CDR3, the DNA is TGTGCCATCAGTGAGACCGACCAACGGATCTCTGGGGCCAACGTCCTGACTTTC.

This chain connects TRBV7-6 to TRBJ2-7, with D possibly matching TRBD2 (5 bases). V was trimmed by 4 bases and J by 6 bases, leaving 10 bases between them. The CDR3 loop spans 12 amino acids. Germline loops: CDR1 SGHVS, CDR2 FNYEAQ. CDR3 region: CASSSGVSEQYF. The CDR3 nucleotides are TGTGCCAGCAGCTCCGGGGTCAGCGAGCAGTACTTC.

This clonotype was observed at least ten times. The chain employs TRBV7-2 and TRBJ1-2, with D possibly matching TRBD1 (6 bases). V shed 5 bases and J shed 3 bases, with 16 bases lying between them. CDR3 length: 15 residues. Germline V lookup: CDR1 SGHTA, CDR2 FQGNSA. CDR3 sequence reads: CASSTGQWGHYGYTF. The CDR3 bases are TGTGCCAGCAGCACAGGACAATGGGGGCACTATGGCTACACCTTC.

The chain recombines TRBV6-6 with TRBJ2-4, with 8 positions matching TRBD1. The CDR3 runs 15 residues. From germline, CDR1 is MNHNY and CDR2 SVGAGI (reference sequence). V lost 1 base, J lost 6 bases, and 5 bases stayed unmatched. The CDR3 DNA reads as TGTGCCAGCAGTTACTACCAGGGGGCCCCAAACATTCAGTACTTC. Translation: CASSYYQGAPNIQYF.

The V call is TRBV7-9, the J call TRBJ2-4; TRBD1 or TRBD2 may be the D gene (6 bases each). The V and J ends lost 4 bases and 4 bases respectively, with 11 bases between them. The CDR3 totals 14 residues. The germline V gene has CDR1 SEHNR and CDR2 FQNEAQ (reference sequence). The CDR3 nucleotides are TGTGCCAGCAGCTCCAGAGGGGGGAAAAACATTCAGTACTTC. Protein product: CASSSRGGKNIQYF.

This clonotype was found a few times. The V gene is TRBV6-6, the J gene TRBJ2-7, with 10 bases aligning to TRBD1. Germline lookup yields CDR1 MNHNY and CDR2 SVGAGI (reference sequence). With 7 bases clipped from V and 3 bases from J, the junction kept 12 bases outside the gene matches. This CDR3 is built from 16 residues. CDR3 in DNA: TGTGCCAGCACCCTATTCGGGGGACAGGGGTTCTACGAGCAGTACTTC. Encoded protein: CASTLFGGQGFYEQYF.

This chain links TRBV23-1 with TRBJ1-1; D not resolved. TRBV23-1 counts as an open reading frame of uncertain function. The CDR3 is made up of 13 amino acids. Trimming left V 9 bases short and J 2 bases short, with 13 bases between. CDR3 region: CASPSSGNTEAFF. As DNA, the CDR3 is TGCGCCAGTCCAAGTTCCGGAAACACTGAAGCTTTCTTT.

The J gene is TRBJ2-2, the V gene TRBV25-1; D not resolved. The V gene's germline CDR1 is MGHDK and CDR2 SYGVNS. The CDR3 is 17 amino acids. The V gene lost 4 bases and the J gene lost 5 bases, with 20 bases spanning the gap. CDR3 protein: CASSVYYRAQETGELFF. Here the CDR3 DNA reads TGTGCCAGCAGTGTATATTACCGGGCCCAGGAAACCGGGGAGCTGTTTTTT.

This clonotype has only one observation. The chain joins TRBV12-3 or TRBV12-4 to TRBJ1-6; 11 bases map to TRBD1. J was trimmed by 4 bases and V by 6 bases; bases with no gene match: 14. The CDR3 extends over 19 amino acids. The CDR3 DNA follows: TGTGCCAGCAGCCCTATTCCCCGGACAGGGGGCATTTATAATTCACCCCTCCACTTT. Amino acids: CASSPIPRTGGIYNSPLHF.

J is TRBJ2-1 and V is TRBV2; D could derive from TRBD1 or TRBD2 (5 bases each). CDR1 is SNHLY, CDR2 FYNNEI, per germline. Deletions cut 4 bases from V and 0 bases from J, with 19 bases between. This CDR3 spans 18 amino acids. DNA of the CDR3: TGTGCCAGCAGTGCGAGTTTAGGGACGGTAAGCTCCTACAATGAGCAGTTCTTC. It yields the protein CASSASLGTVSSYNEQFF.

The rearrangement joins TRBV6-4 to TRBJ2-6, with 7 bases matching TRBD1. The V gene's germline CDR1 is MRHNA and CDR2 SNTAGT. V dropped 2 bases and J dropped 4; count of bases not matched to a gene: 11. The CDR3 spans 18 residues. The CDR3 reads CASSDTRETGYGANVLTF. The CDR3 DNA is TGTGCCAGCAGTGACACCAGAGAGACAGGGTACGGGGCCAACGTCCTGACTTTC.

This clonotype was detected only once. Here the CDR3 reads CSVGGASREQYF. DNA of the CDR3: TGCAGCGTCGGGGGTGCATCCCGCGAGCAGTACTTC. This chain joins TRBV29-1 and TRBJ2-7; possible D gene TRBD2, 6 bases. Deletions cut 6 bases from V and 6 bases from J, with 15 bases between. The CDR3 runs to 12 residues. Germline-derived CDR1 and CDR2 are SQVTM and ANQGSEA.

J is TRBJ2-1 and V is TRBV6-2 or TRBV6-3, with a possible D match to TRBD2 (5 bases). Trimming took 5 bases from V and 3 from J, leaving 14 bases between them. Germline loops: CDR1 MNHEY, CDR2 SVGEGT. The CDR3 loop spans 15 amino acids. The CDR3 reads CASSPDEGYYNEQFF. DNA of the CDR3: TGTGCCAGCAGTCCCGATGAGGGCTACTACAATGAGCAGTTCTTC.

The chain has TRBV20-1 and TRBJ1-1; D might be TRBD1 (5 bases). Germline V gene sequence: CDR1 DFQATT, CDR2 SNEGSKA (reference sequence). The CDR3 runs to 15 residues. V was pared by 3 bases and J by 0 bases, with 14 bases between. CDR3 in amino acids: CSASPLGTMNTEAFF. In DNA, the CDR3 is TGCAGTGCTAGTCCTCTCGGGACCATGAACACTGAAGCTTTCTTT.

Regarding this clonotype: A much larger clone is a single base away; this may be a read error. V and J are TRBV14 and TRBJ2-5; D is unresolved. CDR3 length: 14 residues. CDR1 and CDR2 from the germline V gene are SGHDN and FVKESK. V lost 3 bases, J lost 3 bases, and 11 bases lay in between. CDR3 nucleotide sequence: TGTGCCAGCAGCCAGAAAAGGGCAGAAGAGACCCAGTACTTC. Amino acid sequence: CASSQKRAEETQYF.

The V gene is TRBV12-3 or TRBV12-4, the J gene TRBJ2-5; a weak D match, TRBD2 (5 bases). CDR3 length: 13 residues. V was shortened by 6 bases and J by 3 bases, with 11 bases between the two germline ends. The CDR3 coding sequence is TGTGCCAGCAGCCGGCTCGGGAAAGAGACCCAGTACTTC. Translated, it gives CASSRLGKETQYF.

This clonotype showed up many times. The V gene is TRBV7-6, the J gene TRBJ1-4; 8 bases line up with TRBD1. Germline V lookup: CDR1 SGHVS, CDR2 FNYEAQ. Trimming removed 3 bases from V and 7 bases from J; junction bases left unmatched: 7. The CDR3 spans 15 residues. CDR3 nucleotide sequence: TGTGCCAGCAGCTTGGCGACAGGGGTTGGTGAAAAACTGTTTTTT. Translation: CASSLATGVGEKLFF.

This clonotype occurred a few times. The CDR3 reads CAISESDVLNQPQHF. As DNA, the CDR3 is TGTGCCATCAGTGAGTCCGACGTCCTCAATCAGCCCCAGCATTTT. The chain uses TRBV10-3 and TRBJ1-5; D gene unclear. The germline gives CDR1 ENHRY, CDR2 SYGVKD. The V end was cut by 0 bases, the J end by 3 bases, with 9 bases between. CDR3 length equals 15 residues.

This clonotype has ten or more counts. This chain joins TRBV7-3 and TRBJ2-7; maybe TRBD1 (6 bases). Trimming removed 1 base at V and 0 bases at J, with 13 bases between. CDR1 and CDR2 from the germline V gene are SGHTA and FQGTGA. CDR3 size: 16 residues. The CDR3 nucleotides read TGTGCCAGCAGCTTAATATCCACAGGGCCCTCCTACGAGCAGTACGTC. This codes for CASSLISTGPSYEQYV.